The 2 T cell receptor beta chains given below trace back to one sample, sequenced in a study of T cells in Graves' hyperthyroidism and ophthalmopathy. TCR beta CDR3 sequences were amplified from RNA transcripts. RT-PCR in the first round (using the HTBI primer set) targeted the TCR CDR3. TCRdb re-analysed the multiplex PCR reads in MiXCR, keeping a single row per CDR3 protein. The data contain roughly 380,000 distinct CDR3 sequences, roughly 14% of them singletons. Material for sequencing was blood. The receptor set was obtained from a woman aged 55-70 years with Graves' hyperthyroidism.

This clonotype was recorded at least ten times. The V and J genes are TRBV30 and TRBJ2-1; D tentatively fits TRBD1 or TRBD2 (5 bases each). Trimming removed 1 base from V and 6 bases from J, with 16 bases in between. CDR1 and CDR2 from the germline V gene are GTSNPN and SVGIG (reference sequence). The CDR3 sequence is 15 residues long. The CDR3 here is CAWSAGANGVNEQFF. In DNA, the CDR3 is TGTGCCTGGAGTGCCGGGGCCAACGGGGTCAATGAGCAGTTCTTC.

The table lists this clonotype with a few counts. This rearrangement joins TRBV5-1 to TRBJ2-5; D could derive from TRBD1 or TRBD2 (5 bases each). Germline-derived CDR1 and CDR2 are SGHRS and YFSETQ. Trimming stripped 0 bases from V and 4 bases from J, with 13 bases between. CDR3 length equals 15 residues. The CDR3 DNA follows: TGCGCCAGCAGCTTGGACCCAGGGAGTCCAGAGACCCAGTACTTC. The encoded protein is CASSLDPGSPETQYF.